One sample yielded the 7 T cell receptor beta chains listed below, sequenced in a study of blood T cell repertoires in COVID-19. Produced via immunoSEQ multiplex PCR; TCRdb's table is partial and in-frame only. This sample has roughly 380,000 clones, with around 89% found just once. Specimen: peripheral blood. These TCRs come from a woman between 40 and 55 years old with COVID-19, enrolled during active disease.

This clone was counted a few times. The chain combines TRBV9 with TRBJ1-1, with TRBD1 matching over 11 bases. Germline-derived CDR1 and CDR2 are SGDLS and YYNGEE. Trimming cost V 4 bases and J 4 bases; bases outside gene matches: 3. The CDR3 runs to 14 residues. The CDR3 is CASSLGQGGTEAFF. The CDR3 DNA reads TGTGCCAGCAGCTTGGGACAGGGGGGCACTGAAGCTTTCTTT. Using reference TRBV9 and TRBJ1-1 for the parts outside the CDR3, the full variable domain is DSGVTQTPKHLITATGQRVTLRCSPRSGDLSVYWYQQSLDQGLQFLIQYYNGEERAKGNILERFSAQQFPDLHSELNLSSLELGDSALYFCASSLGQGGTEAFFGQGTRLTVV.

The chain employs TRBV5-1 and TRBJ1-4, with 8 bases that match TRBD1. Losses at the gene ends were 2 bases for V and 7 bases for J; bases not matched to a gene: 7. Germline CDR1 SGHRS, CDR2 YFSETQ. The CDR3 has 15 residues. CDR3 nucleotide sequence: TGCGCCAGCAGCTTTACCAGGGGGCTGGGTGAAAAACTGTTTTTT. Its protein product is CASSFTRGLGEKLFF.

The gene calls are TRBV5-8 and TRBJ1-4, with 9 bases identical to TRBD1. CDR1 is SGHTS and CDR2 is YDEGEE in the germline V gene. Unmatched junction bases numbered 9, after V lost 2 bases and J lost 10 bases. CDR3 length equals 15 residues. This chain's CDR3 is CASSFHPDRGGKLFF. CDR3 bases: TGTGCCAGCAGCTTCCACCCTGACAGGGGGGGAAAACTGTTTTTT. The variable domain in full, completed from reference TRBV5-8 and TRBJ1-4, reads EAGVTQSPTHLIKTRGQQATLRCSPISGHTSVYWYQQALGLGLQFLLWYDEGEERNRGNFPPRFSGRQFPNYSSELNVNALELEDSALYLCASSFHPDRGGKLFFGSGTQLSVL.

A single count supports this clone. This chain connects TRBV15 to TRBJ2-3; D call uncertain. Germline assignment: CDR1 LNHNV and CDR2 YYDKDF (reference sequence). The CDR3 has 13 residues. V lost 6 bases to trimming and J lost 2 bases, with 9 bases between them. In nucleotides, the CDR3 is TGTGCCACCAGAGCCATCCTCACAGATACGCAGTATTTT. Its translation: CATRAILTDTQYF.

The V gene is TRBV30, the J gene TRBJ1-5; D possibly corresponds to TRBD1 (5 bases). The germline V gene encodes CDR1 GTSNPN and CDR2 SVGIG (reference sequence). The CDR3 consists of 15 residues. Deletions cut 2 bases from V and 10 bases from J, with 21 bases between. The CDR3 region is CAWSLGARALGPQHF. The CDR3 DNA is TGTGCCTGGAGTCTAGGGGCCAGGGCATTAGGTCCCCAGCATTTT.

This clone came up once. The rearrangement joins TRBV5-4 to TRBJ1-2, with 8 nucleotides matching TRBD1. Per the germline V gene, CDR1 is SGHNT and CDR2 is YYREEE (reference sequence). Unmatched junction bases numbered 3, after V lost 0 bases and J lost 2 bases. There are 15 residues in the CDR3. The CDR3 sequence is CASSLGTGLNYGYTF. The CDR3 nucleotides are TGTGCCAGCAGCTTGGGGACAGGGCTGAACTATGGCTACACCTTC. Based on the CDR3 plus reference TRBV5-4 and TRBJ1-2, the full variable domain is ETGVTQSPTHLIKTRGQQVTLRCSSQSGHNTVSWYQQALGQGPQFIFQYYREEENGRGNFPPRFSGLQFPNYSSELNVNALELDDSALYLCASSLGTGLNYGYTFGSGTRLTVV.

The V call is TRBV4-1, the J call TRBJ1-2, with D possibly TRBD1 on 6 matching bases. Trimming removed 4 bases from V and 4 bases from J, with 19 bases in between. This CDR3 contains 16 residues. In germline, CDR1 is MGHRA, CDR2 YSYEKL. DNA for the CDR3: TGCGCCAGCAGCCCCGACAGGTCCCTTCTGACCTATGGCTACACCTTC. Its translation is CASSPDRSLLTYGYTF.